A single sample is the source of the 26 T cell receptor beta chains below, sequenced in a study of T cells in Graves' hyperthyroidism and ophthalmopathy. Amplified TCR beta CDR3 regions derived from RNA transcripts. When the TCR CDR3 underwent first-round RT-PCR, the HTBI primer set was used. TCRdb processed the multiplex PCR reads anew with MiXCR; each CDR3 protein has one entry. Of around 350,000 distinct CDR3 sequences in the sample, approximately 19% are singletons; the top ten hold about 4%. Sequencing used blood. Receptors were obtained from a woman aged 18-29 years with Graves' hyperthyroidism.

A word on this clonotype: This may stem from a read error, because a much larger clone lies one nucleotide away. J is TRBJ1-5 and V is TRBV6-1, with D possibly matching TRBD1 (5 bases). Germline assignment: CDR1 MNHNS and CDR2 SASEGT. The CDR3 is 17 amino acids. CDR3 sequence reads: CASSEVRGRDDNQAQHF. For the CDR3, the DNA is TGTGCCAGCAGTGAAGTGAGGGGCCGTGATGACAATCAGGCCCAGCATTTT.

In regard to this clonotype: One end of the junction fails to match germline, which may point to a read error. The rearrangement links TRBV16 to TRBJ1-2; D not certain. CDR3 length: 12 amino acids. CDR1 is KGHSY, CDR2 FQNENV, per germline. DNA for the CDR3: TGTGCCAGCAGCCAATTCCCGTCCACGTCCAACTTC. Protein product: CASSQFPSTSNF.

At least ten counts were recorded for this clonotype. V gene TRBV20-1 combines with J gene TRBJ2-4; 9 positions match TRBD2. The CDR3 spans 19 residues. Germline CDR1 is DFQATT and CDR2 is SNEGSKA (reference sequence). J was trimmed by 4 bases and V by 3 bases; bases with no gene match: 19. The DNA for the CDR3 is TGCAGTGCTAGGGGACGAAGACCGGGACTAGCAGCCTTAAAAAACATTCAGTACTTC. Translation: CSARGRRPGLAALKNIQYF.

This clonotype was detected many times. This chain links TRBV10-3 with TRBJ1-5, with 7 positions matching TRBD1. The V and J ends lost 0 bases and 5 bases, in that order; junction bases with no gene match: 4. The germline gives CDR1 ENHRY, CDR2 SYGVKD. The CDR3 covers 15 residues. The CDR3 region has the DNA TGTGCCATCAGTGAGTCAGGACAGGCATATCAGCCCCAGCATTTT. As protein: CAISESGQAYQPQHF.

This clonotype was seen many times. The chain employs TRBV2 and TRBJ2-5; D might be TRBD1 (6 bases). The CDR3 spans 11 residues. Germline V CDR1 and CDR2: SNHLY, FYNNEI. V dropped 7 bases and J dropped 5 bases, with 8 bases sitting between them. The CDR3 here is CASNREETQYF. CDR3 DNA: TGTGCCAGCAACAGGGAGGAGACCCAGTACTTC.

The table lists this clonotype with many counts. The V gene is TRBV6-1, the J gene TRBJ2-7, with a possible D match to TRBD1 (6 bases). Germline V lookup: CDR1 MNHNS, CDR2 SASEGT. Trimming pared 3 bases from V and 3 bases from J, leaving 12 bases between. The CDR3 is 14 residues long. This chain's CDR3 is CASSEGAQIYEQYF. The CDR3 region has the DNA TGTGCCAGCAGTGAGGGGGCTCAAATCTACGAGCAGTACTTC.

The genes are TRBV6-1 and TRBJ2-7, with TRBD1 matching 8 bases. Germline loops: CDR1 MNHNS, CDR2 SASEGT. CDR3 length equals 13 residues. J lost 3 bases, V lost 8 bases, and 6 bases had no gene match. In DNA, the CDR3 is TGTGCCAGCGCGGGACAGGCCCTCTACGAGCAGTACTTC. Translated: CASAGQALYEQYF.

CDR3 nucleotides: TGTGCCAGCTGGGCGAGGGGTAATCAGCCCCAGCATTTT. It encodes CASWARGNQPQHF. The V and J genes are TRBV2 and TRBJ1-5, with a weak D call TRBD1 (5 bases). Germline-derived CDR1 and CDR2 are SNHLY and FYNNEI. V lost 8 bases to trimming and J lost 4 bases, with 12 bases between them. This CDR3 is built from 13 residues.

This clonotype has ten or more counts. The chain has TRBV9 and TRBJ1-1, with D perhaps TRBD1 (5 bases). Germline V CDR1 and CDR2: SGDLS, YYNGEE. CDR3 length: 16 residues. V lost 2 bases to trimming and J lost 1 base, with 15 bases between them. The CDR3 protein is CASSVNPGTANTEAFF. CDR3 nucleotides: TGTGCCAGCAGCGTGAACCCCGGGACCGCGAACACTGAAGCTTTCTTT.

The J gene is TRBJ1-5, the V gene TRBV28; 7 bases map to TRBD1. The germline CDR1 and CDR2 sequences are MDHEN and SYDVKM. The V and J ends lost 2 bases and 4 bases, in that order; junction bases with no gene match: 11. The CDR3 contains 17 residues. The CDR3 nucleotides are TGTGCCAGCAGTTTAAGCCTTACAGGGGAAAGGAATCAGCCCCAGCATTTT. It codes for CASSLSLTGERNQPQHF.

The chain carries TRBV28 and TRBJ2-7; TRBD1 agrees at 7 bases. Germline CDR1 reads MDHEN; CDR2 reads SYDVKM. V shed 5 bases, J shed 2 bases, and the junction held 6 bases outside the gene matches. This CDR3 contains 14 residues. The CDR3 nucleotides are TGTGCCAGCAGTCCAACAGGGGACACCTACGAGCAGTACTTC. It codes for CASSPTGDTYEQYF.

The sample holds many counts of this clonotype. The CDR3 loop reads CAISRTSGGVGETQYF. The CDR3 DNA reads as TGTGCCATCAGCAGGACTAGCGGGGGGGTCGGGGAGACCCAGTACTTC. The rearrangement joins TRBV10-3 to TRBJ2-5; 15 positions match TRBD2. Germline V gene lookup returns CDR1 ENHRY and CDR2 SYGVKD. V lost 6 bases to trimming and J lost 5 bases; unmatched junction nucleotides: 7. CDR3 length: 16 amino acids.

Many counts were recorded for this clonotype. This chain links TRBV5-1 with TRBJ1-1; maybe TRBD1 (5 bases). The CDR3 runs to 14 residues. From germline, CDR1 is SGHRS and CDR2 YFSETQ. Trimming pared 5 bases from V and 6 bases from J, leaving 17 bases between. The CDR3 nucleotides are TGCGCCAGCAGTTCGGACGGGGCTATCCCTGAAGCTTTCTTT. Translation: CASSSDGAIPEAFF. Together with reference TRBV5-1 and TRBJ1-1, the CDR3 gives the full variable domain: KAGVTQTPRYLIKTRGQQVTLSCSPISGHRSVSWYQQTPGQGLQFLFEYFSETQRNKGNFPGRFSGRQFSNSRSEMNVSTLELGDSALYLCASSSDGAIPEAFFGQGTRLTVV.

Regarding this clonotype: A much bigger clone sits one base away, suggesting this may be a read error. The chain has TRBV18 and TRBJ1-3, with 8 nucleotides matching TRBD1. From germline, CDR1 is KGHSH and CDR2 LQKENI. CDR3 length: 13 residues. DNA of the CDR3: TGTGCCAGCTCAGAGGGGACAGGAAACACCCTATATTTT. Its translation: CASSEGTGNTLYF.

This clonotype was seen many times. The chain joins TRBV12-3 or TRBV12-4 to TRBJ1-1; no definite D call. The CDR3 contains 13 residues. Trimming shortened V by 10 bases and J by 0 bases, and 12 bases separated the two germline ends. The CDR3, as DNA: TGTGCCACCGAAAAAGGGATGAACACTGAAGCTTTCTTT. This sequence encodes CATEKGMNTEAFF.

In its sample, this clonotype was seen many times. V usage is TRBV2 and J usage is TRBJ2-2; tentative D call: TRBD2 (6 bases). Per germline, CDR1 SNHLY and CDR2 FYNNEI. V dropped 2 bases and J dropped 4 bases, with 23 bases sitting between them. The CDR3 extends over 19 amino acids. CDR3 sequence reads: CASSETGAVGTGPTGELFF. The CDR3 region has the DNA TGTGCCAGCAGTGAAACGGGAGCCGTGGGGACTGGTCCCACCGGGGAGCTGTTTTTT.

This clonotype came up many times. This sequence joins TRBV11-2 and TRBJ2-2, with D hard to call. CDR3 length: 13 residues. V lost 5 bases, J lost 3 bases, and 7 bases lay in between. Looked up from germline, CDR1 is SGHAT and CDR2 is FQNNGV. CDR3 DNA sequence: TGTGCCAGCAGCCTTCACTACACCGGGGAGCTGTTTTTT. This translates into CASSLHYTGELFF. Complete variable domain (other parts from reference TRBV11-2 and TRBJ2-2): EAGVAQSPRYKIIEKRQSVAFWCNPISGHATLYWYQQILGQGPKLLIQFQNNGVVDDSQLPKDRFSAERLKGVDSTLKIQPAKLEDSAVYLCASSLHYTGELFFGEGSRLTVL.

This clonotype has a count of ten or more. The chain recombines TRBV12-3 or TRBV12-4 with TRBJ1-2, with 7 bases lining up with TRBD1. The V segment lost 7 bases and the J segment 4 bases; nucleotides outside the gene matches: 12. This CDR3 is built from 15 residues. The CDR3 is CASTDRVTRTYGYTF. As DNA, the CDR3 is TGTGCCAGCACCGACAGGGTCACCCGTACCTATGGCTACACCTTC.

This clonotype has ten or more counts. The chain has TRBV12-3 or TRBV12-4 and TRBJ1-2, with D unclear. The CDR3 is 16 amino acids. V lost 3 bases, J lost 6 bases, and 20 bases lay in between. For the CDR3, the DNA is TGTGCCAGCAGTTTGGGTGGGAATATTCACCGCCATGGCTACACCTTC. Amino acid sequence: CASSLGGNIHRHGYTF.

Turning to this clonotype: This may stem from a read error, because a much larger clone lies one nucleotide away. The chain uses TRBV24-1 and TRBJ2-5; D unclear. The germline V gene encodes CDR1 KGHDR and CDR2 SFDVKD. Trimming removed 9 bases at V and 0 bases at J, with 10 bases between. This CDR3 has 13 residues. CDR3: CATAVRDQETQYF. The CDR3 region has the DNA TGTGCCACCGCGGTACGGGACCAAGAGACCCAGTACTTC.

This clonotype was counted ten times or more. In DNA, the CDR3 is TGTGCCAGCAGTAAACGGGACACAATATCCTACGAGCAGTACTTC. It translates to CASSKRDTISYEQYF. This chain uses TRBV27 with TRBJ2-7; D is perhaps TRBD1 (6 bases). V was clipped by 5 bases and J by 1 base, with 15 bases between them. The CDR3 consists of 15 residues. Germline V gives CDR1 MNHEY, CDR2 SMNVEV (reference sequence).

V is TRBV15 and J is TRBJ1-2; D remains ambiguous. Per the germline V gene, CDR1 is LNHNV and CDR2 is YYDKDF (reference sequence). The CDR3 runs to 14 residues. Trimming pared 0 bases from V and 8 bases from J, leaving 13 bases between. The CDR3 coding sequence is TGTGCCACCAGCAGAGATCTGTCTGAGACGGGCTACACCTTC. Residues: CATSRDLSETGYTF. Based on the CDR3 plus reference TRBV15 and TRBJ1-2, the full variable domain is DAMVIQNPRYQVTQFGKPVTLSCSQTLNHNVMYWYQQKSSQAPKLLFHYYDKDFNNEADTPDNFQSRRPNTSFCFLDIRSPGLGDTAMYLCATSRDLSETGYTFGSGTRLTVV.

This clonotype was recorded a few times. The chain joins TRBV20-1 to TRBJ2-7; possibly TRBD2 for D (5 bases). CDR1 DFQATT and CDR2 SNEGSKA come from the germline V gene (reference sequence). The CDR3 runs to 14 residues. V was trimmed by 0 bases and J by 4 bases, leaving 13 bases between them. CDR3 in amino acids: CSARDPRGGYEQYF. The CDR3 coding sequence is TGCAGTGCTAGAGATCCCCGGGGTGGATACGAGCAGTACTTC.

This clonotype has ten or more counts. This rearrangement joins TRBV11-3 to TRBJ2-5; D possibly corresponds to TRBD1 (6 bases). Per germline, CDR1 SGHNT and CDR2 YENEEA. Trimming cost V 1 base and J 2 bases, with 8 bases left between them. The CDR3 is made up of 14 amino acids. CDR3 in DNA: TGTGCCAGCAGCTTAGGGGGGCCTCAAGAGACCCAGTACTTC. It codes for CASSLGGPQETQYF.

In its sample, this clonotype was seen many times. This chain links TRBV13 with TRBJ2-5; the match to TRBD2 covers 10 bases. Germline CDR1 and CDR2: PRHDT and FYEKMQ (reference sequence). Unmatched junction bases numbered 2, after V lost 3 bases and J lost 4 bases. This CDR3 is 14 amino acids long. CDR3 nucleotides: TGTGCCAGCAGCTTCCTAGCGGGGGTAGAGACCCAGTACTTC. Amino acids: CASSFLAGVETQYF.

This clonotype has only a few counts. The genes are TRBV11-2 and TRBJ2-7; tentatively, D is TRBD1 (6 bases). Trimming removed 3 bases from V and 4 bases from J, with 22 bases in between. The germline CDR1 and CDR2 sequences are SGHAT and FQNNGV. This CDR3 is 17 amino acids long. The CDR3 DNA follows: TGTGCCAGCAGCTTCTCAGTCCGCAGGGGTATGACTTACGAGCAGTACTTC. As protein: CASSFSVRRGMTYEQYF.